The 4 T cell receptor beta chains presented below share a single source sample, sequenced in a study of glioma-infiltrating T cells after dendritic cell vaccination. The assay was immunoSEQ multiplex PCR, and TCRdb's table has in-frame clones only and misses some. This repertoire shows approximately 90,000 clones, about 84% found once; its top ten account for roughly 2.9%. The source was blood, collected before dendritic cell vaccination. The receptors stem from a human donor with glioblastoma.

The CDR3 region is CSAARDKVETQYF. The CDR3 region has the DNA TGCAGCGCGGCCAGGGACAAAGTAGAGACCCAGTACTTC. This chain connects TRBV29-1 to TRBJ2-5; D perhaps matches TRBD1 (6 bases). Germline CDR1 and CDR2: SQVTM and ANQGSEA. The CDR3 is 13 amino acids. Trimming cost V 7 bases and J 4 bases, with 16 bases left between them.

CDR3 amino acids: CASTLTGTAYEQYF. Here the CDR3 DNA reads TGTGCCAGTACCCTCACCGGGACAGCCTACGAGCAGTACTTC. The V call is TRBV19, the J call TRBJ2-7; 7 nucleotides align to TRBD1. V gave up 7 bases and J gave up 2 bases; unmatched junction bases: 8. Germline V gene sequence: CDR1 LNHDA, CDR2 SQIVND (reference sequence). The CDR3 is made up of 14 amino acids.

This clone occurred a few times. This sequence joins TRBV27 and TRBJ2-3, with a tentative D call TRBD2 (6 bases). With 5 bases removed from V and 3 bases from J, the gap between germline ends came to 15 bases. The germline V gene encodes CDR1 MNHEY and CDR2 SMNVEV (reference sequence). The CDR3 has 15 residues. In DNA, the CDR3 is TGTGCCAGCAGTCCGACTAGTAAGGTGACAGATACGCAGTATTTT. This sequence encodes CASSPTSKVTDTQYF.

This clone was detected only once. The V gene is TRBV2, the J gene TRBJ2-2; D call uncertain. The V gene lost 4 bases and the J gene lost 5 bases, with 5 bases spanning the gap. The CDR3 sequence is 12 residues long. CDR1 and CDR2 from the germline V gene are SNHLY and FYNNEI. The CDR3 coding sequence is TGTGCCAGCAGTGTTGAGACCGGGGAGCTGTTTTTT. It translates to CASSVETGELFF.